The 2 T cell receptor beta chains reported below all come from one sample, sequenced in a study of chemoradiotherapy in HPV16-positive cancers. Assay: immunoSEQ multiplex PCR; the TCRdb copy retains only in-frame clones and omits some. Among about 24,000 clones, roughly 95% were seen once, and the ten largest hold roughly 2.5%. This specimen was acquired from a patient who underwent chemoradiotherapy. The receptors were sampled from a human donor with HPV-associated anogenital cancer.

This chain links TRBV27 with TRBJ2-1; 7 positions match TRBD2. In germline, CDR1 is MNHEY, CDR2 SMNVEV (reference sequence). Trimming at V came to 6 bases and at J to 4 bases, leaving 9 bases not matched to a gene. The CDR3 runs 15 residues. Here the CDR3 reads CASSLGASGYNEQFF. CDR3 nucleotides: TGTGCCAGCAGCCTTGGAGCTAGCGGTTACAATGAGCAGTTCTTC.

The CDR3 protein is CASSRDSYNEQFF. Written as DNA, the CDR3 is TGTGCCAGCAGCCGGGACAGCTACAATGAGCAGTTCTTC. This chain connects TRBV6-6 to TRBJ2-1; 7 bases are a match to TRBD1. Germline loops: CDR1 MNHNY, CDR2 SVGAGI (reference sequence). J lost 3 bases, V lost 6 bases, and 2 bases had no gene match. There are 13 residues in the CDR3.